The rows below give T cell receptor beta chains drawn from one sample of a study of blood T cells in healthy people across ages. TCRdb re-derived calls from the 5' RACE reads in MiXCR, one entry per CDR3 protein. The sample includes 550,000 to 700,000 distinct CDR3 sequences, 27% of them seen just once. The sample was blood. These receptors all stem from a woman between 70 and 85 years old in good health. Both conserved end residues are part of each CDR3. Each record gives: D gene, V gene, J gene, clone size, CDR3 DNA, CDR3 protein. The D gene is left open where the match is weak. Rows may omit the clone size; those that give it use once, few, many or a size class.

d_call: -; v_call: TRBV2; j_call: TRBJ1-4; clone_size: -; cdr3_nt: TGTGCCAGCAGCTTTCGACGTATTAATGAAAAACTGTTTTTT; cdr3_aa: CASSFRRINEKLFF
d_call: -; v_call: TRBV25-1; j_call: TRBJ1-4; clone_size: few; cdr3_nt: TGTGCCAGCAGTGAAGGGATAGCTAATGAAAAACTGTTTTTT; cdr3_aa: CASSEGIANEKLFF
d_call: TRBD1; v_call: TRBV12-3/TRBV12-4; j_call: TRBJ1-1; clone_size: many; cdr3_nt: TGTGCCAGCAGTTTACGACAGGGAGGCACTGAAGCTTTCTTT; cdr3_aa: CASSLRQGGTEAFF
d_call: -; v_call: TRBV5-1; j_call: TRBJ1-2; clone_size: many; cdr3_nt: TGCGCCAGCAGCTTTATAGGGGACGGCTACACCTTC; cdr3_aa: CASSFIGDGYTF
d_call: -; v_call: TRBV7-9; j_call: TRBJ1-3; clone_size: -; cdr3_nt: TGTGCCAGCAGCGCCGGCCACTCTGGAAACACCATATATTTT; cdr3_aa: CASSAGHSGNTIYF
d_call: -; v_call: TRBV28; j_call: TRBJ1-3; clone_size: -; cdr3_nt: TGTGCCAGCACCACCGCCGGGGAGGGAGAAAACACCATATATTTT; cdr3_aa: CASTTAGEGENTIYF
d_call: -; v_call: TRBV7-2; j_call: TRBJ2-3; clone_size: -; cdr3_nt: TGTGCCAGCAGCTTAAAGATCGGAAGCACAGATACGCAGTATTTT; cdr3_aa: CASSLKIGSTDTQYF
d_call: TRBD1; v_call: TRBV18; j_call: TRBJ2-2; clone_size: -; cdr3_nt: TGTGCCAGCTCAGCGTCCGGGACAGGGTACACCGGGGAGCTGTTTTTT; cdr3_aa: CASSASGTGYTGELFF
d_call: -; v_call: TRBV4-3; j_call: TRBJ1-3; clone_size: -; cdr3_nt: TGCGCCAGCAGCCAAGCGGGAGTCTCTGGAAACACCATATATTTT; cdr3_aa: CASSQAGVSGNTIYF
d_call: TRBD1; v_call: TRBV6-6; j_call: TRBJ1-3; clone_size: few; cdr3_nt: TGTGCCAGCAGTCACCAGACAGGGGCTGGAAACACCATATATTTT; cdr3_aa: CASSHQTGAGNTIYF
d_call: -; v_call: TRBV20-1; j_call: TRBJ1-5; clone_size: -; cdr3_nt: TGCAGTGCTATTTCGGGGGGGACGCATCAGCCCCAGCATTTT; cdr3_aa: CSAISGGTHQPQHF
d_call: TRBD1; v_call: TRBV7-9; j_call: TRBJ1-6; clone_size: many; cdr3_nt: TGTGCCAGCAGCTTATCGGAGGGGGCTTATTCACCCCTCCACTTT; cdr3_aa: CASSLSEGAYSPLHF
d_call: -; v_call: TRBV30; j_call: TRBJ1-4; clone_size: few; cdr3_nt: TGTGCCTGGGCGAGAGTAGGTGCTAATGAAAAACTGTTTTTT; cdr3_aa: CAWARVGANEKLFF
d_call: -; v_call: TRBV4-3; j_call: TRBJ1-6; clone_size: -; cdr3_nt: TGCGCCAGCAGCCAAGCTTATACAGGCTATAATTCACCCCTCCACTTT; cdr3_aa: CASSQAYTGYNSPLHF
d_call: TRBD2; v_call: TRBV25-1; j_call: TRBJ2-1; clone_size: few; cdr3_nt: TGTGCCAGCTCGAAAGGGACTAGCGGGGGGCCGGGTGAGCAGTTCTTC; cdr3_aa: CASSKGTSGGPGEQFF
d_call: TRBD1; v_call: TRBV20-1; j_call: TRBJ2-5; clone_size: many; cdr3_nt: TGCAGTGCTAGAGACCAAACAGGGGTTCAAGAGACCCAGTACTTC; cdr3_aa: CSARDQTGVQETQYF
d_call: TRBD2; v_call: TRBV7-2; j_call: TRBJ2-7; clone_size: few; cdr3_nt: TGTGCCAGCAGCTTAGAAGGGACTAGCGGCACCTACGAGCAGTACTTC; cdr3_aa: CASSLEGTSGTYEQYF
d_call: -; v_call: TRBV24-1; j_call: TRBJ2-5; clone_size: -; cdr3_nt: TGTGCCACCAGCTCCCCCCTAACCCAAGAGACCCAGTACTTC; cdr3_aa: CATSSPLTQETQYF
d_call: TRBD1; v_call: TRBV5-6; j_call: TRBJ1-2; clone_size: few; cdr3_nt: TGTGCCAGCAGCTTCGGACAGGGAGAGGGCTACACCTTC; cdr3_aa: CASSFGQGEGYTF
d_call: -; v_call: TRBV20-1; j_call: TRBJ1-4; clone_size: -; cdr3_nt: TGCAGTGCTAGAAAGGGGCCAGTAGAAAAACTGTTTTTT; cdr3_aa: CSARKGPVEKLFF
d_call: TRBD2; v_call: TRBV7-3; j_call: TRBJ2-1; clone_size: -; cdr3_nt: TGTGCCAGCAGCTCCCGGGGGGGGCAAGACAATGAGCAGTTCTTC; cdr3_aa: CASSSRGGQDNEQFF
d_call: -; v_call: TRBV5-1; j_call: TRBJ2-5; clone_size: -; cdr3_nt: TGCGCCAGCAGCTTGACAGGAGAGGAGTCCCAGTACTTC; cdr3_aa: CASSLTGEESQYF
d_call: -; v_call: TRBV12-3/TRBV12-4; j_call: TRBJ2-5; clone_size: -; cdr3_nt: TGTGCCAGCAGACCAACTAGCGTCGGGGGGCTAGAGACCCAGTACTTC; cdr3_aa: CASRPTSVGGLETQYF
d_call: -; v_call: TRBV10-3; j_call: TRBJ1-2; clone_size: -; cdr3_nt: TGTGCCATCAGGGACGGATCTAACTATGGCTACACCTTC; cdr3_aa: CAIRDGSNYGYTF